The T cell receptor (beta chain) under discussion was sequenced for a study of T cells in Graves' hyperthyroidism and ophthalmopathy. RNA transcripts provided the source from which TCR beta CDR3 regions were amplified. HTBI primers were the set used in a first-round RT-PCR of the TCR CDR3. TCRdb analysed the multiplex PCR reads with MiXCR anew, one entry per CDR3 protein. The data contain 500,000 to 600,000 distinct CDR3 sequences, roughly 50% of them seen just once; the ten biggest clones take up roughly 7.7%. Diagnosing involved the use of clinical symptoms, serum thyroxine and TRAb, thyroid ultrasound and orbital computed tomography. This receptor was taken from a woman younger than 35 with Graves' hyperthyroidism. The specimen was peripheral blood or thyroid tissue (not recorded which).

CDR3 bases: TGCAGCGTTGAAGGCGGGAGTCGGAGGGGGAACACCGGGGAGCTGTTTTTT. This sequence encodes CSVEGGSRRGNTGELFF. The rearrangement links TRBV29-1 to TRBJ2-2; 7 nucleotides align to TRBD2. This CDR3 has 17 residues. Germline V gene data show CDR1 as SQVTM and CDR2 as ANQGSEA. With 1 base clipped from V and 1 base from J, the junction kept 9 bases outside the gene matches.